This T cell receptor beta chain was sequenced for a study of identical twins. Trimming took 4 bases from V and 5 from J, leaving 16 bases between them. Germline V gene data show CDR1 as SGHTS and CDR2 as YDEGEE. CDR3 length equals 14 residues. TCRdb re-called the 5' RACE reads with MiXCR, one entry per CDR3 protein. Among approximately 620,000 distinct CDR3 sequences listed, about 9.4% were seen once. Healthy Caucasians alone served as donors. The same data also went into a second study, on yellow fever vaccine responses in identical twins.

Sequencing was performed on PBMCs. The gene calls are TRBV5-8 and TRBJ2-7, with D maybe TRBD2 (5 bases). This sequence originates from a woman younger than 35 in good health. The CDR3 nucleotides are TGTGCCAGCAGCCCTGGACGGGGTAGGGACGAGCAGTACTTC. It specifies CASSPGRGRDEQYF.